This T cell receptor (beta chain) was sequenced during a study of cytomegalovirus exposure and HLA in healthy donors. The study's findings and limits: More clonal expansion characterized HLA-associated TCR beta chains than equally common others in a later analysis. Solely CMV serostatus was available to characterize immune exposure.

Worth noting for this clone: Its specificity is unknown.

This PCR relied on a set of 60 Vbeta primers and 13 Jbeta primers. Assay: immunoSEQ multiplex PCR; the TCRdb copy retains only in-frame clones and omits some. The sample yields around 62,000 clones, around 80% seen once. Losses at the gene ends were 5 bases for V and 5 bases for J; bases not matched to a gene: 2. The CDR3 spans 14 residues. CDR1 and CDR2 from the germline V gene are MNHEY and SVGAGI. Sequencing was carried out using PBMCs. This TCR was sampled from a woman aged 30 to 39 in good health and CMV-seronegative. The chain recombines TRBV6-5 with TRBJ2-2; 10 positions agree with TRBD1. As DNA, the CDR3 is TGTGCCAGCAGTCGGACAGGGGGTACCGGGGAGCTGTTTTTT. Residues: CASSRTGGTGELFF.